This TCR beta chain was retrieved from a study of blood T cell repertoires in COVID-19. Overall study context: Sources were T cells, B-cell-depleted T cells, or PBMCs; the material itself was cDNA or gDNA.

As originally analysed: Quantification of nucleated cells was approximated via reference gene primer amplification. Clones were read by immunoSEQ multiplex PCR, and TCRdb kept only the in-frame ones, dropping some. V and J calls and clone size are copied from that table; D and trimming were computed from the DNA. Here the sample spans about 440,000 clones, 75% to 90% being singletons. This clone was picked up one time. The trim removed 7 bases at V and 1 base at J, leaving 5 bases unmatched. From germline, CDR1 is MNHEY and CDR2 SVGAGI. The CDR3 runs to 14 residues. Specimen: peripheral blood. The chain has TRBV6-5 and TRBJ2-5, with 8 bases aligning to TRBD2. This TCR was recovered from a woman in her twenties or thirties with acute or convalescent COVID-19. Here the CDR3 DNA reads TGTGCCAGCACTACCGGGGGGGCCCAAGAGACCCAGTACTTC. It encodes CASTTGGAQETQYF.